The next 10 T cell receptor beta chains were all read from a single sample in a study of shared T cell receptors in the human thymus. Generated by immunoSEQ multiplex PCR, the TCRdb table keeps only in-frame clones and is missing some. This sample has about 540,000 clones, with approximately 80% found just once. This sample also belongs to another study, concerning human thymus T cells.

What was sequenced was thymocytes. Source of these receptors: a boy in the first two years of life with a congenital heart defect.

This clone has just a few counts. The chain recombines TRBV5-6 with TRBJ2-2, with 7 positions matching TRBD1. Looked up from germline, CDR1 is SGHDT and CDR2 is YYEEEE. V lost 1 base, J lost 7 bases, and 7 bases stayed unmatched. There are 15 residues in the CDR3. CDR3 residues: CASSLSGGQDGELFF. CDR3 bases: TGTGCCAGCAGCTTGTCAGGGGGTCAGGACGGGGAGCTGTTTTTT.

This clone appeared a few times. The genes are TRBV21-1 and TRBJ2-7; the table's D call, TRBD2, was not checked against the DNA. TRBV21-1 is a documented pseudogene. This CDR3 contains 17 residues. The CDR3 here is CASSSSGTSGRTYEQYF. DNA of the CDR3: TGTGCCAGCAGCAGCTCCGGGACTAGCGGGAGAACCTACGAGCAGTACTTC.

This chain connects TRBV25-1 to TRBJ2-3; weak D call: TRBD2 (6 bases). The CDR3 runs 16 residues. Germline V gene sequence: CDR1 MGHDK, CDR2 SYGVNS. Trimming took off 4 bases at V and 0 bases at J, with 14 bases between the two ends. The chain's CDR3 is CASSAPLAPSTDTQYF. The CDR3 nucleotides read TGTGCCAGCAGTGCCCCCCTAGCGCCCAGCACAGATACGCAGTATTTT. Together with reference TRBV25-1 and TRBJ2-3, the CDR3 gives the full variable domain: EADIYQTPRYLVIGTGKKITLECSQTMGHDKMYWYQQDPGMELHLIHYSYGVNSTEKGDLSSESTVSRIRTEHFPLTLESARPSHTSQYLCASSAPLAPSTDTQYFGPGTRLTVL.

This clone has only a few counts. This sequence joins TRBV6-1 and TRBJ2-5; 11 bases line up with TRBD2. V shed 9 bases, J shed 1 base, and the junction held 4 bases outside the gene matches. There are 14 residues in the CDR3. Germline CDR1 and CDR2: MNHNS and SASEGT. The CDR3 coding sequence is TGTGCCAGTGGAGGACTAGCGGGCCAAGAGACCCAGTACTTC. This translates into CASGGLAGQETQYF.

The V call is TRBV5-1, the J call TRBJ2-2; 8 nucleotides align to TRBD1. CDR1 is SGHRS and CDR2 is YFSETQ in the germline V gene. This CDR3 has 15 residues. Trimming at V came to 3 bases and at J to 3 bases, leaving 4 bases not matched to a gene. In nucleotides, the CDR3 is TGCGCCAGCAGCTACCTACAGGGGGACACCGGGGAGCTGTTTTTT. Translating gives CASSYLQGDTGELFF.

The rearrangement joins TRBV4-3 to TRBJ2-1; TRBD2 agrees at 10 bases. CDR3 length equals 17 residues. The J segment lost 6 bases and the V segment lost 0 bases, leaving 8 bases of the junction unmatched. CDR1 is LGHNA, CDR2 YSLEER, per germline. Here the CDR3 reads CASSQDPGLANRNEQFF. The CDR3 DNA reads as TGCGCCAGCAGCCAAGACCCGGGACTAGCGAACCGCAATGAGCAGTTCTTC.

The J gene is TRBJ1-5, the V gene TRBV21-1; TRBD1 reflects the table's D call only, with no check against the DNA. TRBV21-1 has pseudogene status. The CDR3 consists of 15 residues. The CDR3 DNA reads TGTGCCAGCAGCAAAGATTCCCCCTATACAGGGGCCCAGCATTTT. Protein sequence: CASSKDSPYTGAQHF.

The rearrangement uses TRBV12-2 and TRBJ2-7; the D call in the table, TRBD2, was not verified against the DNA. TRBV12-2 is labeled a pseudogene. This CDR3 contains 19 residues. As DNA, the CDR3 is TGTGCAAGTCGCCCCGCTGGGAACAGCGGGAGGGCCCCCTCCTACGAGCAGTACTTC. Protein: CASRPAGNSGRAPSYEQYF.

This clone has only a few counts. This chain links TRBV4-3 with TRBJ2-7; a possible D gene is TRBD2 (6 bases). The ends were cut back, 0 bases at V and 6 bases at J, with 15 bases in the middle. The CDR3 sequence is 15 residues long. In germline, CDR1 is LGHNA, CDR2 YSLEER. The CDR3 region has the DNA TGCGCCAGCAGCCAAGATGTCCTTATCGGGGGCGAGCAGTACTTC. It specifies CASSQDVLIGGEQYF.

The V and J genes are TRBV25-1 and TRBJ1-5; weak D call: TRBD1 (5 bases). This CDR3 has 14 residues. Germline V gives CDR1 MGHDK, CDR2 SYGVNS. The V gene lost 6 bases and the J gene lost 2 bases, with 11 bases spanning the gap. The CDR3 reads CASRGQWRNQPQHF. In nucleotides, the CDR3 is TGTGCCAGCAGGGGGCAGTGGCGCAATCAGCCCCAGCATTTT. Filled out from reference TRBV25-1 and TRBJ1-5, the complete variable domain reads EADIYQTPRYLVIGTGKKITLECSQTMGHDKMYWYQQDPGMELHLIHYSYGVNSTEKGDLSSESTVSRIRTEHFPLTLESARPSHTSQYLCASRGQWRNQPQHFGDGTRLSIL.